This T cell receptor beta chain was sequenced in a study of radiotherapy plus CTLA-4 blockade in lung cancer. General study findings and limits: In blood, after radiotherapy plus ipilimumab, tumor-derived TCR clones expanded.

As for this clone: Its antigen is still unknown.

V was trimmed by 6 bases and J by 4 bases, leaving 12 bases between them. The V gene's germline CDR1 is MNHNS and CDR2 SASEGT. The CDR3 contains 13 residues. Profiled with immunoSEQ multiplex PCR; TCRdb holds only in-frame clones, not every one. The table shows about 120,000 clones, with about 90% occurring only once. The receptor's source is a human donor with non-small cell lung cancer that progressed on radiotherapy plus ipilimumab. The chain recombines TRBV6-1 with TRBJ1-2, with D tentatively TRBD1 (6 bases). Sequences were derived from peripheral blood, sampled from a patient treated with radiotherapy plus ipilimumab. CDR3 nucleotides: TGTGCCAGCAGCTCACAGGGCGTCTATGGCTACACCTTC. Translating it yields CASSSQGVYGYTF.